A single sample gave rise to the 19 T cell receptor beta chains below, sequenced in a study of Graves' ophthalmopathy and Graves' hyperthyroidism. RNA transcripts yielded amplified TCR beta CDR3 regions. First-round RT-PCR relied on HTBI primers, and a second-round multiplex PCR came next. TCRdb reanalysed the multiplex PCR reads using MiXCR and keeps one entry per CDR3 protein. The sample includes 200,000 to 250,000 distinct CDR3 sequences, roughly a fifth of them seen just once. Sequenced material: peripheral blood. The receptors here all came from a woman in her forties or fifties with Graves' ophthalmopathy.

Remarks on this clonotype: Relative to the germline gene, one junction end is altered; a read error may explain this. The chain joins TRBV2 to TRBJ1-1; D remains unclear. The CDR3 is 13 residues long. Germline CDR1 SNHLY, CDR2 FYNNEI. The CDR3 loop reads CASGEPFPLEAFF. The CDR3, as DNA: TGTGCCAGCGGTGAACCTTTCCCCCTCGAAGCTTTCTTT.

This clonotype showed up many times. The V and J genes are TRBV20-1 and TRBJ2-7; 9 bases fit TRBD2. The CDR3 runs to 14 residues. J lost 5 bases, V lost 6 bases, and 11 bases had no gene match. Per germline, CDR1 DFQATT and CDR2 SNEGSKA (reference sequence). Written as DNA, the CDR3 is TGCAGTGCGGCCGGGGCGGGAGGGCCTCACGAGCAGTACTTC. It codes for CSAAGAGGPHEQYF.

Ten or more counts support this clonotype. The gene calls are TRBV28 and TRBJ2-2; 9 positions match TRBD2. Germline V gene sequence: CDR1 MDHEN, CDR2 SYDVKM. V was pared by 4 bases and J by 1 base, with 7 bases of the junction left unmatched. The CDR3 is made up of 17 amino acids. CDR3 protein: CASSSALAGQNTGELFF. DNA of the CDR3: TGTGCCAGCAGTTCCGCCCTAGCGGGGCAGAACACCGGGGAGCTGTTTTTT.

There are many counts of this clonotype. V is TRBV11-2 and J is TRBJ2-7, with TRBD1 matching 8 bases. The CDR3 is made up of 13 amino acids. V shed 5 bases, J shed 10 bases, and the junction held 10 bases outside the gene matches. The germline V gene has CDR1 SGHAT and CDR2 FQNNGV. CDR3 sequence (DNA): TGTGCCAGCAGCCAGGGACCAGGGGGCCTTCAGTACTTC. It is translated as CASSQGPGGLQYF. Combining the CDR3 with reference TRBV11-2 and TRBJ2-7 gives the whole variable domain EAGVAQSPRYKIIEKRQSVAFWCNPISGHATLYWYQQILGQGPKLLIQFQNNGVVDDSQLPKDRFSAERLKGVDSTLKIQPAKLEDSAVYLCASSQGPGGLQYFGPGTRLTVT.

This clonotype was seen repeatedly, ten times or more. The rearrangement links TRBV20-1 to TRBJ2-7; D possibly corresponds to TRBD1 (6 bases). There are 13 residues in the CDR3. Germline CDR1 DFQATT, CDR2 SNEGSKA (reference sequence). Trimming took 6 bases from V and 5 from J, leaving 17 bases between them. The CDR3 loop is CSALPTGVNEQYF. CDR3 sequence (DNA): TGCAGTGCCCTCCCGACAGGCGTCAACGAGCAGTACTTC.

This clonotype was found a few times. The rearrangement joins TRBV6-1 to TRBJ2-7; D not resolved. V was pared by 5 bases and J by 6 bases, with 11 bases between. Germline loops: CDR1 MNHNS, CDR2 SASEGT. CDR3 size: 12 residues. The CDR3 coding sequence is TGTGCCAGCAGTCCCACTGGGCGCGAGCAGTACTTC. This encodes CASSPTGREQYF.

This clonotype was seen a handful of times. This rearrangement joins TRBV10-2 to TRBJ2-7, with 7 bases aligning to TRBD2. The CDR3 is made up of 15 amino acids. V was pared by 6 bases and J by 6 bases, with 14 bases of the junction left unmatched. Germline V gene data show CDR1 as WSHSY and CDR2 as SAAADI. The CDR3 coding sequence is TGCGCCAGCAGAGAGCGGGGCAGGGTCAACTCCGAGCAGTACTTC. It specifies CASRERGRVNSEQYF.

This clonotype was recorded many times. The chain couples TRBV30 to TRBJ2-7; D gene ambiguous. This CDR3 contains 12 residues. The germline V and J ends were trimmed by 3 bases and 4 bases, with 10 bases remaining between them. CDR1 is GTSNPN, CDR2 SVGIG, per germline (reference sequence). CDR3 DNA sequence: TGTGCCTGGAGCCGAGAAGCGTACGAGCAGTACTTC. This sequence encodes CAWSREAYEQYF.

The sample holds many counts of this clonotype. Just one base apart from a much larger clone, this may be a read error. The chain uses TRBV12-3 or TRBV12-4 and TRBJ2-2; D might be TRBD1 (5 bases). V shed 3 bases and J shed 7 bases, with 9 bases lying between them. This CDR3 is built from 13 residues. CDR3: CASSFGASGELFF. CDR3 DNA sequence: TGTGCCAGCAGTTTTGGGGCTAGCGGGGAGCTGTTTTTT.

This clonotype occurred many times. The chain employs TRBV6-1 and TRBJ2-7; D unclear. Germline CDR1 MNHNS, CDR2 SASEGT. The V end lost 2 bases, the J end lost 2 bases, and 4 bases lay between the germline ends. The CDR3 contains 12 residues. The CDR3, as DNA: TGTGCCAGCAGTGAATCAGCCTACGAGCAGTACTTC. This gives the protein CASSESAYEQYF.

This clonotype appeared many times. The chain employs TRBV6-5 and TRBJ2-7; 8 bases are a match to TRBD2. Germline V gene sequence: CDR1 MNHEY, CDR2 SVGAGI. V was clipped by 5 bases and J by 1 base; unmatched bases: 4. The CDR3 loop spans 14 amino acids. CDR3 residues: CASSTGTSSYEQYF. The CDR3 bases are TGTGCCAGCAGTACCGGGACTAGTTCCTACGAGCAGTACTTC.

The CDR3 is CASSSLSGSRSYNEQFF. DNA of the CDR3: TGTGCCAGCAGTTCCCTTAGCGGGAGTCGCTCCTACAATGAGCAGTTCTTC. The rearrangement links TRBV6-5 to TRBJ2-1, with 9 bases matching TRBD2. The length of the CDR3 is 17 residues. The ends lost 4 bases at V and 0 bases at J; junction bases unmatched: 7. CDR1 is MNHEY and CDR2 is SVGAGI in the germline V gene.

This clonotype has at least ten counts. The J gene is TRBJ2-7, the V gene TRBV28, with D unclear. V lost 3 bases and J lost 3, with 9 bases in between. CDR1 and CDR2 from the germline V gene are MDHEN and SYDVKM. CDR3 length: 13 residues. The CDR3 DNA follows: TGTGCCAGCAGTTTGATTCACAGCTACGAGCAGTACTTC. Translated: CASSLIHSYEQYF.

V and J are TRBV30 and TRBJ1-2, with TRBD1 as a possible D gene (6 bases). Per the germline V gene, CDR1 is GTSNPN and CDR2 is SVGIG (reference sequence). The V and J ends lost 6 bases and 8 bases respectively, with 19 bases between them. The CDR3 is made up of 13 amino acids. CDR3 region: CACKGGGRQGYTF. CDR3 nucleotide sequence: TGTGCCTGCAAAGGGGGGGGGCGCCAGGGCTACACCTTC.

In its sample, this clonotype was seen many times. CDR3 amino acids: CASSLQGAGGYTF. CDR3 DNA sequence: TGTGCCAGCAGCTTACAGGGGGCGGGTGGCTACACCTTC. The chain couples TRBV6-5 to TRBJ1-2, with TRBD1 matching 9 bases. V lost 6 bases and J lost 7; bases outside the gene matches: 6. This CDR3 comprises 13 residues. Germline V CDR1 and CDR2: MNHEY, SVGAGI.

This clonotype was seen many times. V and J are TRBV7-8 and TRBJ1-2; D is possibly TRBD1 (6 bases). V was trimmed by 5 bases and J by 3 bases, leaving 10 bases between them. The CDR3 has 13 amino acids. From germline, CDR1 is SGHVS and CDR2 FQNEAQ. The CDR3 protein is CASSPRTDYGYTF. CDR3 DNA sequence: TGTGCCAGCAGCCCACGGACAGACTATGGCTACACCTTC.

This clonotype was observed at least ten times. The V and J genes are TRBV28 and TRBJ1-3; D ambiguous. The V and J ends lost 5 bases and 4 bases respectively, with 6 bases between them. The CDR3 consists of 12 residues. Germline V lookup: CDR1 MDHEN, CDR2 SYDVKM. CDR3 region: CASSPPGNTIYF. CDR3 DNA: TGTGCCAGCAGTCCCCCCGGAAACACCATATATTTT.

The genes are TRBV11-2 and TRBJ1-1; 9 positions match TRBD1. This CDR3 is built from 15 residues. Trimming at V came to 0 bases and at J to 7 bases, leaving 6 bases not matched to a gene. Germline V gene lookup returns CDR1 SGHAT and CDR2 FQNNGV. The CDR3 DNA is TGTGCCAGCAGCTTAGACTCGGGACAGGGCGGTGAAGCTTTCTTT. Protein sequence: CASSLDSGQGGEAFF.

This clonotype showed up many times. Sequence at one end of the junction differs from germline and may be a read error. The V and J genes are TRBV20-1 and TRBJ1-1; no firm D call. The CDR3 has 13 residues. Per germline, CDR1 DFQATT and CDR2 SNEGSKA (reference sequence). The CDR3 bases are TGCAGTGCCCCGACTGATAAGAACACTGAAGTTTTCTTT. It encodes CSAPTDKNTEVFF.